The 18 T cell receptor beta chains in this list originate from one sample, sequenced in a study of cytomegalovirus exposure and HLA in healthy donors. TCRdb's table, derived via immunoSEQ multiplex PCR, lists solely in-frame clones and lacks some. The sample has roughly 190,000 clones, approximately 86% seen once; the top ten hold roughly 7%. Sequences were obtained from PBMCs. These receptors were taken from a man aged 25-45 years in good health and CMV-seropositive.

The table lists this clone with a count of one. J is TRBJ1-5 and V is TRBV27; unclear D gene. CDR3 size: 14 residues. V dropped 3 bases and J dropped 1 base, with 7 bases sitting between them. Germline V CDR1 and CDR2: MNHEY, SMNVEV (reference sequence). CDR3: CASSFRGSNQPQHF. The DNA for the CDR3 is TGTGCCAGCAGTTTCCGGGGAAGCAATCAGCCCCAGCATTTT.

This chain joins TRBV27 and TRBJ2-3, with D maybe TRBD1 (5 bases). V lost 5 bases and J 0 bases, leaving 15 bases between the germline ends. Germline V gives CDR1 MNHEY, CDR2 SMNVEV (reference sequence). This CDR3 spans 16 amino acids. CDR3 bases: TGTGCCAGCAGTGTGGCAGGGTCTACTAGCACAGATACGCAGTATTTT. Translation: CASSVAGSTSTDTQYF.

V is TRBV2 and J is TRBJ2-2; no definite D call. Trimming stripped 7 bases from V and 7 bases from J, with 10 bases between. The CDR3 spans 12 residues. Germline CDR1 SNHLY, CDR2 FYNNEI. CDR3 in DNA: TGTGCCAGCATCGCATCGTTCGGGGAGCTGTTTTTT. This translates into CASIASFGELFF.

The V and J genes are TRBV7-9 and TRBJ2-1; TRBD2 agrees at 10 bases. The junction had 4 bases not matched to a gene; V was cut back by 7 bases and J by 4 bases. CDR3 length: 14 amino acids. CDR1 is SEHNR and CDR2 is FQNEAQ in the germline V gene (reference sequence). The CDR3 loop reads CASTSGGGYNEQFF. Written as DNA, the CDR3 is TGTGCCAGCACTAGCGGGGGCGGGTACAATGAGCAGTTCTTC. Full variable domain (remainder filled in from reference TRBV7-9 and TRBJ2-1): DTGVSQNPRHKITKRGQNVTFRCDPISEHNRLYWYRQTLGQGPEFLTYFQNEAQLEKSRLLSDRFSAERPKGSFSTLEIQRTEQGDSAMYLCASTSGGGYNEQFFGPGTRLTVL.

The V gene is TRBV5-6, the J gene TRBJ1-5; no clear D. The germline V and J ends were trimmed by 0 bases and 3 bases, with 7 bases remaining between them. Germline CDR1 and CDR2: SGHDT and YYEEEE. The CDR3 consists of 14 residues. CDR3 amino acids: CASSLGLNNQPQHF. The CDR3 nucleotides are TGTGCCAGCAGCTTGGGACTGAACAATCAGCCCCAGCATTTT.

The rearrangement links TRBV6-6 to TRBJ2-3; 9 bases are shared with TRBD1. Germline trimming cut 2 bases from V and 5 bases from J; bases unmatched to any gene: 2. Germline-derived CDR1 and CDR2 are MNHNY and SVGAGI (reference sequence). This CDR3 is 14 amino acids long. For the CDR3, the DNA is TGTGCCAGCAGTTACCGGGACAGGGAAGATACGCAGTATTTT. Its protein is CASSYRDREDTQYF.

V usage is TRBV4-1 and J usage is TRBJ2-5; maybe TRBD2 (5 bases). There are 15 residues in the CDR3. Germline lookup yields CDR1 MGHRA and CDR2 YSYEKL. The V end lost 1 base, the J end lost 5 bases, and 14 bases lay between the germline ends. CDR3 sequence: CASSQGTQKVETQYF. The CDR3 DNA follows: TGCGCCAGCAGCCAAGGGACTCAGAAGGTGGAGACCCAGTACTTC.

V gene TRBV6-5 combines with J gene TRBJ2-2, with TRBD1 matching over 9 bases. With V trimmed by 5 bases and J by 3 bases, 4 bases remained unmatched. The CDR3 sequence is 15 residues long. Germline lookup yields CDR1 MNHEY and CDR2 SVGAGI. The CDR3 sequence is CASSKDRGHTGELFF. Written as DNA, the CDR3 is TGTGCCAGCAGTAAGGACAGGGGTCACACCGGGGAGCTGTTTTTT.

This clone was counted once. The V gene is TRBV7-9, the J gene TRBJ1-2; the match to TRBD1 covers 12 bases. The V and J ends lost 3 bases and 8 bases, in that order; junction bases with no gene match: 7. This CDR3 is built from 15 residues. The germline gives CDR1 SEHNR, CDR2 FQNEAQ (reference sequence). The CDR3 is CASSLWDRGPGGYTF. The CDR3 DNA is TGTGCCAGCAGCTTGTGGGACAGGGGGCCAGGGGGCTACACCTTC.

The chain couples TRBV2 to TRBJ1-1, with D hard to call. The CDR3 totals 12 residues. CDR1 SNHLY and CDR2 FYNNEI come from the germline V gene. The V end lost 3 bases, the J end lost 6 bases, and 8 bases lay between the germline ends. Here the CDR3 reads CASSDSYSEAFF. The CDR3 DNA sequence: TGTGCCAGCAGTGACAGTTACTCTGAAGCTTTCTTT.

The chain joins TRBV7-8 to TRBJ1-5; D not certain. V lost 4 bases and J lost 3, with 7 bases in between. The CDR3 has 13 residues. Germline V gene data show CDR1 as SGHVS and CDR2 as FQNEAQ. The CDR3 DNA follows: TGTGCCAGCAGCTCCGGGGTCAATCAGCCCCAGCATTTT. Encoded protein: CASSSGVNQPQHF.

V and J are TRBV7-2 and TRBJ2-5; D not resolved. V lost 6 bases to trimming and J lost 0 bases, with 2 bases between them. The V gene's germline CDR1 is SGHTA and CDR2 FQGNSA. This CDR3 is built from 11 residues. As DNA, the CDR3 is TGTGCCAGCAGGAACCAAGAGACCCAGTACTTC. Translating gives CASRNQETQYF. Looking up the rest from reference TRBV7-2 and TRBJ2-5 gives the full variable domain: GAGVSQSPSNKVTEKGKDVELRCDPISGHTALYWYRQSLGQGLEFLIYFQGNSAPDKSGLPSDRFSAERTGGSVSTLTIQRTQQEDSAVYLCASRNQETQYFGPGTRLLVL.

This clone has a single count. V and J are TRBV5-4 and TRBJ2-3, with D perhaps being TRBD1 or TRBD2 (5 bases each). Germline CDR1 reads SGHNT; CDR2 reads YYREEE (reference sequence). Trimming left V 4 bases short and J 2 bases short, with 11 bases between. The CDR3 has 14 amino acids. The CDR3 loop reads CASSRGRITDTQYF. DNA of the CDR3: TGTGCCAGCAGCCGGGGACGGATCACAGATACGCAGTATTTT.

This chain uses TRBV28 with TRBJ2-7; TRBD1 might be the D (5 bases). The CDR3 runs to 14 residues. The germline V gene encodes CDR1 MDHEN and CDR2 SYDVKM. Trimming pared 4 bases from V and 2 bases from J, leaving 12 bases between. CDR3 nucleotide sequence: TGTGCCAGCAGTTCCTCCAGGGTTCCCTACGAGCAGTACTTC. Translation: CASSSSRVPYEQYF.

This sequence joins TRBV28 and TRBJ2-7; 8 nucleotides agree with TRBD2. The germline V gene has CDR1 MDHEN and CDR2 SYDVKM. The CDR3 loop spans 15 amino acids. V was clipped by 8 bases and J by 3 bases; unmatched bases: 12. CDR3 protein: CASHTKAGVGYEQYF. In DNA, the CDR3 is TGTGCCAGCCACACTAAAGCGGGAGTGGGCTACGAGCAGTACTTC.

The V call is TRBV9, the J call TRBJ2-1, with 13 bases that match TRBD2. J lost 7 bases, V lost 4 bases, and 11 bases had no gene match. This CDR3 contains 17 residues. Germline V gene data show CDR1 as SGDLS and CDR2 as YYNGEE. In nucleotides, the CDR3 is TGTGCCAGCAGCCCTACTAGCGGGAGGGCCGGTGGTAATGAGCAGTTCTTC. Translated, it gives CASSPTSGRAGGNEQFF.

This chain joins TRBV5-1 and TRBJ1-1; 12 bases align to TRBD1. V lost 0 bases, J lost 4 bases, and 10 bases stayed unmatched. In germline, CDR1 is SGHRS, CDR2 YFSETQ. This CDR3 is 18 amino acids long. The CDR3 reads CASSLAAGDRGLSTEAFF. CDR3 nucleotides: TGCGCCAGCAGCTTGGCAGCCGGGGACAGGGGGCTGAGCACTGAAGCTTTCTTT.

The rearrangement joins TRBV5-1 to TRBJ2-7, with D perhaps TRBD2 (6 bases). Germline V lookup: CDR1 SGHRS, CDR2 YFSETQ. The CDR3 length is 13 residues. The V gene lost 0 bases and the J gene lost 4 bases, with 8 bases spanning the gap. This CDR3 is CASSLDGTYEQYF. The CDR3 DNA sequence: TGCGCCAGCAGCTTGGACGGGACTTACGAGCAGTACTTC.